This T cell receptor (beta chain) was identified during a study of blood T cell repertoires in COVID-19. Overall study: The United States, Italy and Spain provided the acute and convalescent COVID-19 samples.

The trim removed 9 bases at V and 8 bases at J, leaving 10 bases unmatched. Per germline, CDR1 KGHSH and CDR2 LQKENI. The CDR3 runs 14 residues. The assay was immunoSEQ multiplex PCR, and TCRdb's table has in-frame clones only and misses some. This sample has approximately 72,000 clones; approximately 85% occur once, and the top ten carry approximately 32%. The sample consisted of peripheral blood. This sequence originates from a woman aged 80 or over with active or convalescent COVID-19. The chain combines TRBV18 with TRBJ1-6; 7 bases are a match to TRBD1. As DNA, the CDR3 is TGTGCCAGTACCGGCGGAGGGGGCGATTCACCCCTCCACTTT. This sequence encodes CASTGGGGDSPLHF.